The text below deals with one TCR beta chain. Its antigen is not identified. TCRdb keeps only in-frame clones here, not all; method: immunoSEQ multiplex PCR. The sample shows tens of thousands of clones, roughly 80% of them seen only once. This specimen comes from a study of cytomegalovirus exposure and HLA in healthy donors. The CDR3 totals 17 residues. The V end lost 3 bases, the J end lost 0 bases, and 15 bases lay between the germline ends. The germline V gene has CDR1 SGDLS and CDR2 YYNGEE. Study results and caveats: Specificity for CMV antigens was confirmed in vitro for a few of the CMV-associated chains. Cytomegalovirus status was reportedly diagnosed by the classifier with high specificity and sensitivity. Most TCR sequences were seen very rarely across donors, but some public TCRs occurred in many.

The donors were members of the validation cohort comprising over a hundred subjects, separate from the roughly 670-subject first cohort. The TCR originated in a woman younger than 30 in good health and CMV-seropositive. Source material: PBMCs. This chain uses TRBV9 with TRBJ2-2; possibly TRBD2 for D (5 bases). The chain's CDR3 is CASSGPDGNTNTGELFF. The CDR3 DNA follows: TGTGCCAGCAGCGGCCCCGACGGGAACACGAACACCGGGGAGCTGTTTTTT.